These T cell receptor beta chains were read from a single sample in a study of neurological immune-mediated disorders. One entry per CDR3 protein results from TCRdb running MiXCR on the 5' RACE reads. Of 77,000 or so distinct CDR3 sequences listed, roughly 9.5% are singletons. The sample taken for sequencing was PBMCs. The source of these receptors is a man between 50 and 59 years old in good health. Both conserved end residues are trimmed from each CDR3. Not every row has a clone size; where given, it reads once, few, many or a size class.

clone_size	v_call	cdr3_aa
many	TRBV18	ASSPPRLATYNEQF
many	TRBV11-2	ASSSGTSGPSGANVLT
many	TRBV14	ASTSGAVYNEQF
many	TRBV7-9	ASSLGGPNTGELF
once	TRBV5-4	ASSAYLGSPYNEQF
many	TRBV10-3	ATRDREKLF
many	TRBV28	ASSLWGGGQGNYGYT
many	TRBV7-2	ASSSENQAGVLTYNEQF
many	TRBV20-1	SARLQGNYGYT
many	TRBV11-1	ASSLFQETQY
NA	TRBV7-8	ARSRAGTTSTPGSCF
few	TRBV2	ASRGSEASGANVLT
many	TRBV29-1	SARDSEQY
many	TRBV7-2	ASSGHVPGQGSIQY
NA	TRBV18	ASSRGEGVSYEQY
NA	TRBV30	AWTRGVTKYEQF
many	TRBV6-1	ASSEELLSRLGNQPQH
NA	TRBV5-1	ASSSDRGNYGYT
many	TRBV7-2	ASSSTGLSSTDTQY
many	TRBV9	ASSPRYNEQF
many	TRBV20-1	SAPGQGYYEQY
many	TRBV20-1	SAILAGEGGDTQY
many	TRBV18	ASSPAGGYTDTQY
many	TRBV11-2	ASSPTSGLRTDTQY
many	TRBV11-2	ASSLAGVESDTQY
NA	TRBV24-1	ATSEEREDTYNEQF
many	TRBV5-1	ASSLNPNQPQH